This TCR beta chain was recovered during a study of T cell responses to AZD1222 COVID-19 vaccine. Study findings and constraints: The donor group comprised mostly white British people and more females; the analysis possibly underestimated clonal diversity. Spike-wide vaccine-associated CD4 TCRs dominated at 160-218 and 743-854.

As regards this clone: Antigen specificity is unknown.

Here immunoSEQ multiplex PCR was the method, and the copy in TCRdb shows in-frame clones only, minus some. The data contain 150,000 to 190,000 clones, approximately 91% of them singletons. Germline V lookup: CDR1 SGHDT, CDR2 YYEEEE. This CDR3 has 15 residues. Trimming removed 4 bases from V and 6 bases from J; junction bases left unmatched: 6. The sequencing here drew on peripheral blood, taken after recovery from COVID-19. The origin of this receptor is an adult who had recovered from COVID-19. This rearrangement joins TRBV5-6 to TRBJ1-5; 11 nucleotides agree with TRBD1. The CDR3 loop reads CASSPGQGVTQPQHF. As DNA, the CDR3 is TGTGCCAGCAGCCCGGGACAGGGGGTGACTCAGCCCCAGCATTTT.